This is a list of T cell receptor beta chains from one sample in a study of a mutant IDH1 vaccine in newly diagnosed glioma. Their recognized antigens are unknown. Sequencing was performed with immunoSEQ multiplex PCR; in TCRdb, only in-frame clones are kept and a portion is missing. In the table there are roughly 40,000 clones, approximately 91% of which are singletons. Sequenced here: PBMCs, sampled from a glioma patient whose treatment included an IDH1 peptide vaccine. All receptors derive from a man in his forties or fifties with glioma. Both conserved end residues are part of each CDR3. Each record gives: CDR3 protein, CDR3 DNA, D gene, V gene, clone size, J gene. D genes are given only for firm matches. Size values are once, few and many counts, or a class for expanded clones, and some rows have none.

CASSELETATQYF,TGTGCCAGCAGTGAATTAGAGACAGCGACCCAGTACTTC,.,TRBV2,.,TRBJ2-5
CARLSGTGVYEQYF,TGTGCCAGATTATCTGGGACAGGGGTCTACGAGCAGTACTTC,TRBD1,TRBV5-3,.,TRBJ2-7
CASSVRGQRGTNEKLFF,TGTGCCAGCAGTGTTAGGGGGCAAAGGGGAACTAATGAAAAACTGTTTTTT,TRBD1,TRBV6-1,.,TRBJ1-4
CASSGGVNTGELFF,TGTGCCAGCAGCGGGGGGGTTAACACCGGGGAGCTGTTTTTT,TRBD2,TRBV5-6,.,TRBJ2-2
CASSSTGGGDSYEQYF,TGCGCCAGCAGTTCTACAGGTGGGGGGGACTCCTACGAGCAGTACTTC,TRBD2,TRBV5-1,.,TRBJ2-7
CASSLSLVDNEKLFF,TGCGCCAGCAGCTTGTCCTTGGTAGATAATGAAAAACTGTTTTTT,.,TRBV5-1,.,TRBJ1-4
CASSLERISYEQYF,TGTGCCAGCAGCTTGGAGCGGATCTCCTACGAGCAGTACTTC,.,TRBV5-6,.,TRBJ2-7
CSVDGTGVGEKLFF,TGCAGCGTTGACGGTACAGGGGTGGGCGAAAAACTGTTTTTT,TRBD1,TRBV29-1,.,TRBJ1-4
CAWTPRALFSSF,TGTGCCTGGACCCCCCGGGCACTCTTCTCGAGCTTC,.,TRBV19,.,TRBJ2-7
CASGTGVQETQYF,TGTGCCAGCGGGACGGGGGTACAAGAGACCCAGTACTTC,.,TRBV9,.,TRBJ2-5
CASSGADRGAYEQYF,TGTGCCAGCAGCGGGGCGGACAGGGGCGCCTACGAGCAGTACTTC,TRBD1,TRBV5-6,.,TRBJ2-7
CASSYTSGGLKLGEQFF,TGCGCCAGCAGCTACACTAGCGGGGGGTTAAAACTGGGTGAGCAGTTCTTC,TRBD2,TRBV5-1,.,TRBJ2-1
CAWRRGGVAYGYTF,TGTGCCTGGAGGCGGGGTGGTGTGGCCTATGGCTACACCTTC,.,TRBV30,.,TRBJ1-2
CASSQDHTGGAYNSPLHF,TGCGCCAGCAGCCAAGATCACACAGGGGGGGCCTATAATTCACCCCTCCACTTT,TRBD1,TRBV4-3,.,TRBJ1-6
CASSLSRMQGRYGELFF,TGTGCCAGCAGCTTATCTCGTATGCAGGGGCGTTACGGGGAGCTGTTTTTT,.,TRBV7-9,once,TRBJ2-2
CASSSPGYNEKLFF,TGTGCCAGCAGCTCGCCGGGGTATAATGAAAAACTGTTTTTT,.,TRBV6-5,.,TRBJ1-4
CASSLGQGLSSGELFF,TGTGCCAGCAGCTTGGGGCAGGGGCTCTCGTCCGGGGAGCTGTTTTTT,.,TRBV13,.,TRBJ2-2
CASSKMVDQSPLHF,TGTGCCAGCAGCAAAATGGTCGATCAATCACCCCTCCACTTT,.,TRBV7-9,.,TRBJ1-6
CASSKDRFYGYTF,TGTGCCAGCAGTAAAGACAGATTCTATGGCTACACCTTC,.,TRBV5-6,.,TRBJ1-2
CASSRLGPTSAQYF,TGTGCCAGCAGCCGCCTGGGACCGACCAGCGCCCAGTACTTC,.,TRBV7-9,.,TRBJ2-5
CASSPHRAGELFF,TGTGCCAGCAGCCCTCACAGGGCCGGCGAACTGTTTTTT,.,TRBV27,once,TRBJ1-4
CASSGPIAGVQETQYF,TGTGCCAGCAGCGGGCCCATAGCGGGGGTCCAAGAGACCCAGTACTTC,TRBD2,TRBV2,.,TRBJ2-5
CASSEGFTGDYGYTF,TGTGCCAGCAGTGAAGGGTTCACCGGGGACTATGGCTACACCTTC,.,TRBV6-1,.,TRBJ1-2
CSVMRDRSDTQYF,TGCAGCGTTATGCGGGACAGATCAGATACGCAGTATTTT,.,TRBV29-1,.,TRBJ2-3
CASSLVPGGPYNEQFF,TGTGCCAGCAGCTTAGTTCCGGGAGGGCCCTACAATGAGCAGTTCTTC,TRBD2,TRBV11-2,.,TRBJ2-1
CAWSPGPGNYGYTF,TGTGCCTGGAGCCCGGGCCCGGGGAACTATGGCTACACCTTC,.,TRBV30,.,TRBJ1-2
CASKVAGGPRPGGELFF,TGTGCCAGCAAGGTAGCGGGAGGGCCCCGGCCGGGCGGGGAGCTGTTTTTT,TRBD2,TRBV2,.,TRBJ2-2